This is a list of T cell receptor beta chains from one sample in a study of T-cell memory formation after mild COVID-19. TCRdb re-analysed the 5' RACE reads in MiXCR, keeping a single row per CDR3 protein. The sample yields about 560,000 distinct CDR3 sequences, 15% to 20% seen once. Sequencing input: PBMCs or a T cell subset sorted from them (not recorded which). These TCRs come from an adult woman who had mild COVID-19 (a few samples of this study predate the infection). Cell type and time point are not known. Each CDR3 is given with its conserved first and last residue. D genes are given only for firm matches. Expanded clones are given a class, and other clones once, few, many or no size at all.

d_call	v_call	clone_size	j_call	cdr3_aa	cdr3_nt
.	TRBV20-1	.	TRBJ2-5	CSARDGGKETQYF	TGCAGTGCTAGAGACGGCGGAAAAGAGACCCAGTACTTC
TRBD1	TRBV10-3	few	TRBJ2-7	CAISFPDRTSSYEQYF	TGTGCCATCAGTTTTCCGGACAGGACGAGCTCCTACGAGCAGTACTTC
TRBD1	TRBV7-9	.	TRBJ1-2	CASSLGEQGVYGYTF	TGTGCCAGCAGCTTGGGGGAACAGGGGGTTTATGGCTACACCTTC
.	TRBV6-5	few	TRBJ1-6	CASSYNSSPLHF	TGTGCCAGCAGTTACAATTCCTCACCCCTCCACTTT
TRBD2	TRBV15	many	TRBJ2-1	CATSSKRGSKGNEQFF	TGTGCCACCAGCAGCAAGCGCGGGAGTAAGGGGAATGAGCAGTTCTTC
.	TRBV7-8	many	TRBJ1-5	CASSSGGGNGFQPQHF	TGTGCCAGCAGCTCTGGGGGGGGGAATGGATTTCAGCCCCAGCATTTT
TRBD1	TRBV7-9	few	TRBJ1-6	CASSLAGQGHSPLHF	TGTGCCAGCAGCTTAGCGGGACAGGGACATTCACCCCTCCACTTT
.	TRBV25-1	many	TRBJ2-1	CASSALWGAGNEQFF	TGTGCCAGCAGCGCCTTATGGGGGGCTGGCAATGAGCAGTTCTTC
.	TRBV29-1	.	TRBJ2-7	CSATGSAHEQYF	TGCAGCGCCACAGGGTCGGCCCACGAGCAGTACTTC
TRBD2	TRBV15	.	TRBJ2-3	CATSRDPRLAGIDTQYF	TGTGCCACCAGCAGAGATCCGCGACTAGCGGGGATAGATACGCAGTATTTT
.	TRBV7-6	.	TRBJ1-6	CASSLVPPPGVSPLHF	TGTGCCAGCAGCTTAGTCCCCCCGCCGGGGGTTTCACCCCTCCACTTT
TRBD2	TRBV20-1	.	TRBJ2-1	CSARTSASYNEQFF	TGCAGTGCTAGGACTAGCGCGTCCTACAATGAGCAGTTCTTC
.	TRBV11-2	.	TRBJ2-7	CVSSLARTTGEQYF	TGTGTCAGCAGCCTAGCCCGGACAACAGGCGAGCAGTACTTC